This TCR beta chain originates from a study of blood T cell repertoires in COVID-19. Trimming cost V 2 bases and J 0 bases; bases outside gene matches: 5. This CDR3 region has 17 residues. The V gene's germline CDR1 is GTSNPN and CDR2 SVGIG (reference sequence). Cohorts were determined from participant-reported clinical history. Each recovered donor of Cohort 3 presented with two negative PCRs, clearance, or symptom resolution. Per the original data handling: Amplification of reference gene primers was used by the study to estimate nucleated cell counts. The table came from immunoSEQ multiplex PCR; TCRdb's copy has only in-frame clones and leaves some out. V and J calls and clone size are given by that table; D and trimming were obtained from the DNA. Altogether roughly 250,000 clones are present, 75% to 90% being singletons, with the ten largest covering 2% to 3%.

This TCR was sampled from a woman under 30 who had recovered from COVID-19. What was sequenced was PBMCs or T cells enriched from blood (not recorded which). This sequence joins TRBV30 and TRBJ2-2, with 11 bases aligning to TRBD2. The chain's CDR3 is CAWSQGTSGANTGELFF. CDR3 nucleotides: TGTGCCTGGAGTCAAGGGACTAGCGGTGCGAACACCGGGGAGCTGTTTTTT.